The 25 T cell receptor beta chains reported below all come from one sample, sequenced in a study of blood T cell repertoires in COVID-19. Sequencing was performed with immunoSEQ multiplex PCR; in TCRdb, only in-frame clones are kept and a portion is missing. This sample yields 110,000 or so clones, of which 85% to 90% are seen a single time; approximately 4.5% belongs to the top ten. The specimen was peripheral blood. The origin of the receptors is a woman aged 50 to 60 with acute or convalescent COVID-19.

The count of this clone is one. The rearrangement uses TRBV28 and TRBJ2-7; D may be TRBD2 (6 bases). This CDR3 is built from 17 residues. Trimming removed 5 bases from V and 4 bases from J, with 24 bases in between. Germline CDR1 reads MDHEN; CDR2 reads SYDVKM. This chain's CDR3 is CASSPRDFETGIYEQYF. Here the CDR3 DNA reads TGTGCCAGCAGTCCCCGGGACTTCGAGACGGGTATTTACGAGCAGTACTTC.

The chain carries TRBV2 and TRBJ1-2; 7 bases map to TRBD1. This CDR3 comprises 18 residues. J gave up 1 base and V 8 bases, and 19 bases lay outside the gene matches. Germline V gene sequence: CDR1 SNHLY, CDR2 FYNNEI. CDR3 DNA sequence: TGTGCCAGCCAAACCAGCTTCTTTAACAGGGGCCATAACTATGGCTACACCTTC. The encoded protein is CASQTSFFNRGHNYGYTF. Supplemented by reference TRBV2 and TRBJ1-2, the full variable domain reads EPEVTQTPSHQVTQMGQEVILRCVPISNHLYFYWYRQILGQKVEFLVSFYNNEISEKSEIFDDQFSVERPDGSNFTLKIRSTKLEDSAMYFCASQTSFFNRGHNYGYTFGSGTRLTVV.

V and J are TRBV9 and TRBJ2-1; a possible D gene is TRBD1 (6 bases). The ends were cut back, 0 bases at V and 7 bases at J, with 17 bases in the middle. The CDR3 consists of 16 residues. Germline V gene data show CDR1 as SGDLS and CDR2 as YYNGEE. The CDR3 loop is CASSVAPGAGGNEQFF. The CDR3 DNA sequence: TGTGCCAGCAGCGTAGCCCCAGGGGCAGGCGGGAATGAGCAGTTCTTC.

The chain couples TRBV11-3 to TRBJ2-1; 9 nucleotides line up with TRBD1. This CDR3 region has 16 residues. After removal of 5 bases from V and 8 bases from J, the junction contained 13 bases not matched to a gene. CDR1 is SGHNT and CDR2 is YENEEA in the germline V gene. CDR3 protein: CASSGTGTGKRDEQFF. The CDR3 DNA sequence: TGTGCCAGCAGCGGTACCGGGACAGGGAAAAGAGATGAGCAGTTCTTC.

The chain links TRBV27 to TRBJ2-2; no clear D gene. The germline V gene has CDR1 MNHEY and CDR2 SMNVEV (reference sequence). This CDR3 has 14 residues. V lost 3 bases and J 1 base, leaving 6 bases between the germline ends. This chain's CDR3 is CASSFRVNTGELFF. The CDR3 bases are TGTGCCAGCAGTTTTCGGGTGAACACCGGGGAGCTGTTTTTT.

This chain joins TRBV30 and TRBJ1-6; D remains unclear. With 1 base removed from V and 9 bases from J, the gap between germline ends came to 10 bases. The germline V gene encodes CDR1 GTSNPN and CDR2 SVGIG (reference sequence). This CDR3 contains 13 residues. CDR3 DNA: TGTGCCTGGAGTGAGATAGCGGGTTCACCCCTCCACTTT. Amino acid sequence: CAWSEIAGSPLHF.

The chain uses TRBV19 and TRBJ1-1; 8 nucleotides align to TRBD1. Germline assignment: CDR1 LNHDA and CDR2 SQIVND (reference sequence). With V trimmed by 8 bases and J by 3 bases, 11 bases remained unmatched. This CDR3 has 15 amino acids. CDR3 nucleotide sequence: TGTGCCAGTTTCGGTCCGCAGGGGGCTTACACTGAAGCTTTCTTT. It yields the protein CASFGPQGAYTEAFF.

This clone was found once. This rearrangement joins TRBV4-1 to TRBJ2-2; tentatively, D is TRBD2 (6 bases). V lost 1 base and J 4 bases, leaving 13 bases between the germline ends. The CDR3 covers 16 residues. CDR1 is MGHRA and CDR2 is YSYEKL in the germline V gene. CDR3 coding DNA: TGCGCCAGCAGCCAAGTTCGGGGGATGGTCACCGGGGAGCTGTTTTTT. Amino acids: CASSQVRGMVTGELFF.

The genes are TRBV6-5 and TRBJ1-2; D possibly corresponds to TRBD1 (6 bases). The CDR3 consists of 13 residues. V lost 5 bases and J lost 4, with 11 bases in between. Germline V lookup: CDR1 MNHEY, CDR2 SVGAGI. The CDR3 sequence: CASSPDSSYGYTF. Here the CDR3 DNA reads TGTGCCAGCAGTCCGGACAGCTCCTATGGCTACACCTTC.

This chain links TRBV6-5 with TRBJ1-1; unclear D gene. In germline, CDR1 is MNHEY, CDR2 SVGAGI. The CDR3 totals 13 residues. The ends were cut back, 6 bases at V and 5 bases at J, with 13 bases in the middle. CDR3 DNA sequence: TGTGCCAGCAGATACCGGGGTTGGACTGAAGCTTTCTTT. This sequence encodes CASRYRGWTEAFF.

This clone was recorded only once. The J gene is TRBJ2-5, the V gene TRBV5-6; 13 bases agree with TRBD2. Trimming cost V 5 bases and J 5 bases; bases outside gene matches: 12. The CDR3 is 17 amino acids. Germline V gene data show CDR1 as SGHDT and CDR2 as YYEEEE. CDR3 in DNA: TGTGCCAGCAGATTATGGACTAGCGGGGGAATAGGGGAGACCCAGTACTTC. Its protein is CASRLWTSGGIGETQYF.

This clone came up a few times. The chain links TRBV13 to TRBJ2-7; 7 nucleotides match TRBD2. V gave up 4 bases and J gave up 5 bases; unmatched junction bases: 5. The CDR3 covers 13 residues. Germline V gene lookup returns CDR1 PRHDT and CDR2 FYEKMQ (reference sequence). The CDR3 is CASSSAGFHEQYF. CDR3 nucleotide sequence: TGTGCCAGCAGCTCAGCGGGGTTCCACGAGCAGTACTTC.

This clone was detected only once. This rearrangement joins TRBV6-5 to TRBJ2-7, with D perhaps matching TRBD1 (5 bases). V dropped 5 bases and J dropped 6 bases, with 17 bases sitting between them. Germline loops: CDR1 MNHEY, CDR2 SVGAGI. The CDR3 runs to 14 residues. The CDR3 coding sequence is TGTGCCAGCAGTCCCGTAGGGGTTCTCGGCGAGCAGTACTTC. It is translated as CASSPVGVLGEQYF.

The gene calls are TRBV29-1 and TRBJ1-5; 7 nucleotides agree with TRBD1. Germline V gene sequence: CDR1 SQVTM, CDR2 ANQGSEA. The V gene end was trimmed by 8 bases and the J gene end by 5 bases; junction bases not matched to a gene: 6. This CDR3 spans 12 amino acids. CDR3 loop: CSKGGGYQPQHF. CDR3 nucleotides: TGCAGCAAAGGAGGGGGCTATCAGCCCCAGCATTTT.

The J gene is TRBJ1-1, the V gene TRBV6-5; perhaps TRBD1 as D (5 bases). V was shortened by 5 bases and J by 2 bases, with 15 bases between the two germline ends. From germline, CDR1 is MNHEY and CDR2 SVGAGI. The CDR3 has 15 amino acids. CDR3 amino acids: CASSRTRGHNTEAFF. The CDR3, as DNA: TGTGCCAGCAGTCGTACCAGAGGACACAACACTGAAGCTTTCTTT.

The CDR3 region is CASSPAGGFTDTQYF. The CDR3 DNA sequence: TGTGCCAGCAGCCCAGCGGGGGGATTCACAGATACGCAGTATTTT. The V call is TRBV11-2, the J call TRBJ2-3, with 9 bases lining up with TRBD2. Looked up from germline, CDR1 is SGHAT and CDR2 is FQNNGV. The V gene end was trimmed by 5 bases and the J gene end by 2 bases; junction bases not matched to a gene: 5. The CDR3 is made up of 15 amino acids.

This clone was seen more than once but under ten times. The chain carries TRBV7-2 and TRBJ1-2, with D possibly being TRBD1 (6 bases). The V end lost 5 bases, the J end lost 4 bases, and 17 bases lay between the germline ends. Germline assignment: CDR1 SGHTA and CDR2 FQGNSA. This CDR3 is 15 amino acids long. The CDR3 nucleotides read TGTGCCAGCAGCACCGATCCCGGGACACTCTATGGCTACACCTTC. Residues: CASSTDPGTLYGYTF.

The gene calls are TRBV5-4 and TRBJ2-5; 7 bases line up with TRBD1. This CDR3 spans 15 amino acids. J lost 1 base, V lost 4 bases, and 7 bases had no gene match. Per germline, CDR1 SGHNT and CDR2 YYREEE (reference sequence). The CDR3 region has the DNA TGTGCCAGCAGCCTGTGGACAGGCCCCCAAGAGACCCAGTACTTC. Protein: CASSLWTGPQETQYF.

This chain joins TRBV4-2 and TRBJ2-1; 15 bases align to TRBD2. The CDR3 has 16 amino acids. V lost 5 bases to trimming and J lost 8 bases; unmatched junction nucleotides: 7. Per the germline V gene, CDR1 is LGHNA and CDR2 is YNFKEQ. CDR3 loop: CASSFRTSGGADEQFF. The CDR3 DNA is TGTGCCAGCAGCTTCCGGACTAGCGGGGGGGCCGATGAGCAGTTCTTC.

This clone was counted between two and nine times. The chain uses TRBV5-6 and TRBJ1-1; TRBD1 matches 10 bases. The CDR3 is 15 amino acids. The ends lost 5 bases at V and 2 bases at J; junction bases unmatched: 6. Germline V CDR1 and CDR2: SGHDT, YYEEEE. Here the CDR3 reads CASSSDRGLNTEAFF. CDR3 nucleotide sequence: TGTGCCAGCAGTTCCGACAGGGGGCTTAACACTGAAGCTTTCTTT. The full variable domain, completed using reference TRBV5-6 and TRBJ1-1, is DAGVTQSPTHLIKTRGQQVTLRCSPKSGHDTVSWYQQALGQGPQFIFQYYEEEERQRGNFPDRFSGHQFPNYSSELNVNALLLGDSALYLCASSSDRGLNTEAFFGQGTRLTVV.

This clone was observed a few times. The chain couples TRBV28 to TRBJ1-4; D is possibly TRBD1 (5 bases). Germline assignment: CDR1 MDHEN and CDR2 SYDVKM. CDR3 length: 14 amino acids. V lost 6 bases to trimming and J lost 7 bases, with 15 bases between them. This chain's CDR3 is CASSIGGVGEKLFF. The CDR3 DNA reads as TGTGCCAGCAGCATCGGGGGGGTGGGTGAAAAACTGTTTTTT.

The chain couples TRBV7-9 to TRBJ1-2; 7 bases match TRBD1. The J segment lost 6 bases and the V segment lost 0 bases, leaving 1 base of the junction unmatched. This CDR3 spans 13 amino acids. Looked up from germline, CDR1 is SEHNR and CDR2 is FQNEAQ (reference sequence). CDR3 loop: CASSLAQGDGYTF. The CDR3 DNA reads TGTGCCAGCAGCTTAGCGCAGGGGGATGGCTACACCTTC.

This clone was seen a single time. The CDR3 DNA sequence: TGTGCCAGCAGTGGACTCCGGGACAGCGGAAATAGCAATCAGCCCCAGCATTTT. This sequence encodes CASSGLRDSGNSNQPQHF. This chain connects TRBV2 to TRBJ1-5; 7 nucleotides agree with TRBD1. Per the germline V gene, CDR1 is SNHLY and CDR2 is FYNNEI. V was clipped by 4 bases and J by 0 bases; unmatched bases: 12. CDR3 length: 18 residues.

V is TRBV5-1 and J is TRBJ2-7; D is perhaps TRBD2 (5 bases). Germline-derived CDR1 and CDR2 are SGHRS and YFSETQ. CDR3 length: 15 amino acids. V was shortened by 0 bases and J by 4 bases, with 14 bases between the two germline ends. CDR3 coding DNA: TGCGCCAGCAGCTTGGACCCCCTACTAGGTTACGAGCAGTACTTC. Its translation is CASSLDPLLGYEQYF.

This chain joins TRBV18 and TRBJ1-6; 9 bases are a match to TRBD1. This CDR3 has 15 amino acids. Germline loops: CDR1 KGHSH, CDR2 LQKENI. With V trimmed by 2 bases and J by 5 bases, 1 base remained unmatched. The CDR3 region is CASSPGDRDNSPLHF. In DNA form, the CDR3 reads TGTGCCAGCTCACCAGGGGACAGGGATAATTCACCCCTCCACTTT. Complete variable domain (other parts from reference TRBV18 and TRBJ1-6): NAGVMQNPRHLVRRRGQEARLRCSPMKGHSHVYWYRQLPEEGLKFMVYLQKENIIDESGMPKERFSAEFPKEGPSILRIQQVVRGDSAAYFCASSPGDRDNSPLHFGNGTRLTVT.